The 20 T cell receptor beta chains below all came from one sample that was sequenced in a study of T cells in Graves' hyperthyroidism and ophthalmopathy. RNA transcripts yielded amplified TCR beta CDR3 regions. A set of HTBI primers served as the primers for a first-round RT-PCR of the TCR CDR3. TCRdb reprocessed the multiplex PCR reads via MiXCR and lists one record per CDR3 protein. The repertoire includes about 640,000 distinct CDR3 sequences, under 25% of them detected once, and around a third sits in the top ten. The sequencing sample was made of blood. These receptors were collected from a young man with Graves' ophthalmopathy.

Notes on this clonotype: With a much larger clone just one base away, this may be a read error. The chain combines TRBV9 with TRBJ2-3; D uncertain. CDR1 and CDR2 (germline): SGDLS, YYNGEE. The CDR3 is made up of 12 amino acids. CDR3 in amino acids: CASSPPDDRQYF. CDR3 DNA: TGTGCCAGCAGCCCCCCGGATGATAGGCAGTATTTT. Drawing the rest from reference TRBV9 and TRBJ2-3, the complete variable domain is DSGVTQTPKHLITATGQRVTLRCSPRSGDLSVYWYQQSLDQGLQFLIQYYNGEERAKGNILERFSAQQFPDLHSELNLSSLELGDSALYFCASSPPDDRQYFGPGTRLTVL.

This clonotype was seen at least ten times. The chain is built from TRBV2 and TRBJ1-4; 9 bases map to TRBD1. The CDR3 consists of 15 residues. V shed 8 bases, J shed 7 bases, and the junction held 11 bases outside the gene matches. Looked up from germline, CDR1 is SNHLY and CDR2 is FYNNEI. The CDR3 region is CASRDRAFDGEKLFF. The CDR3 nucleotides read TGTGCCAGCCGGGACAGGGCCTTCGACGGTGAAAAACTGTTTTTT.

The rearrangement uses TRBV5-1 and TRBJ2-7; the match to TRBD1 covers 7 bases. The CDR3 runs to 19 residues. CDR1 SGHRS and CDR2 YFSETQ come from the germline V gene. V was pared by 1 base and J by 3 bases, with 19 bases of the junction left unmatched. Here the CDR3 reads CASSLSDRHGTLGVYEQYF. The CDR3 DNA reads TGCGCCAGCAGCTTGTCGGACAGGCACGGTACCCTTGGGGTCTACGAGCAGTACTTC.

There are many counts of this clonotype. J is TRBJ2-7 and V is TRBV5-1; no firm D call. The V gene lost 1 base and the J gene lost 3 bases, with 11 bases spanning the gap. This CDR3 spans 14 amino acids. CDR1 and CDR2 from the germline V gene are SGHRS and YFSETQ. The CDR3 DNA sequence: TGCGCCAGCAGCTTGATGGTGGACGGCTACGAGCAGTACTTC. The encoded protein is CASSLMVDGYEQYF.

The V gene is TRBV7-9, the J gene TRBJ1-2; D gene uncertain. The CDR3 covers 15 residues. V was pared by 1 base and J by 4 bases, with 13 bases between. Looked up from germline, CDR1 is SEHNR and CDR2 is FQNEAQ (reference sequence). The CDR3 DNA reads as TGTGCCAGCAGCTTAGAAGGCTGGTCCAGCTATGGCTACACCTTC. Translating gives CASSLEGWSSYGYTF.

The CDR3 region has the DNA TGTGCCAGCAGTTTAAAACCCGCCCGCTACGAGCAGTACTTC. This sequence encodes CASSLKPARYEQYF. V and J are TRBV28 and TRBJ2-7; D ambiguous. The CDR3 is 14 amino acids. V lost 2 bases and J lost 3, with 11 bases in between. Germline CDR1 MDHEN, CDR2 SYDVKM.

This clonotype showed up many times. V usage is TRBV12-3 or TRBV12-4 and J usage is TRBJ1-1; 12 positions match TRBD1. The CDR3 is made up of 17 amino acids. Unmatched junction bases numbered 10, after V lost 7 bases and J lost 1 base. The CDR3 DNA sequence: TGTGCCAGCAAAGGTGGGACAGGGGGCGCCCCGAACACTGAAGCTTTCTTT. Translated, it gives CASKGGTGGAPNTEAFF.

As concerns this clonotype: This may be a read error, as it is one base from a much larger clone. The CDR3 DNA follows: TGTGCCAGCAGTGAAAACAGGGGGGTTAGGAAGACCCAGTACTTC. This translates into CASSENRGVRKTQYF. The chain combines TRBV27 with TRBJ2-5; the match to TRBD1 covers 8 bases. V trimming: 5 bases; J trimming: 6 bases; junction bases outside the gene matches: 11. Germline CDR1 reads MNHEY; CDR2 reads SMNVEV (reference sequence). The CDR3 consists of 15 residues.

V gene TRBV18 combines with J gene TRBJ2-5, with TRBD1 identical over 8 bases. The germline gives CDR1 KGHSH, CDR2 LQKENI. The ends lost 6 bases at V and 5 bases at J; junction bases unmatched: 8. The CDR3 has 14 amino acids. The CDR3 protein is CASSSGQGHETQYF. The CDR3 nucleotides read TGTGCCAGCTCGTCCGGACAGGGTCACGAGACCCAGTACTTC.

This clonotype was picked up many times. The gene calls are TRBV27 and TRBJ2-7; D might be TRBD1 (6 bases). Germline loops: CDR1 MNHEY, CDR2 SMNVEV (reference sequence). V was shortened by 2 bases and J by 9 bases, with 17 bases between the two germline ends. The CDR3 sequence is 14 residues long. As DNA, the CDR3 is TGTGCCAGCAGTTTACAAGGGGGAACCGGCGGGCAGTACTTC. Its protein product is CASSLQGGTGGQYF.

This clonotype showed up just a few times. The V gene is TRBV9, the J gene TRBJ2-7; D may be TRBD2 (6 bases). V gave up 0 bases and J gave up 2 bases, with 12 bases separating them. The CDR3 covers 15 residues. Germline CDR1 is SGDLS and CDR2 is YYNGEE. The CDR3 sequence is CASSVAGTPTYEQYF. The CDR3 DNA sequence: TGTGCCAGCAGCGTAGCCGGGACTCCAACCTACGAGCAGTACTTC.

This clonotype was detected a few times. The chain carries TRBV28 and TRBJ2-4; D assignment may be TRBD1 or TRBD2 (5 bases each). The CDR3 consists of 15 residues. V lost 6 bases and J 0 bases, leaving 12 bases between the germline ends. Per the germline V gene, CDR1 is MDHEN and CDR2 is SYDVKM. Written as DNA, the CDR3 is TGTGCCAGCAGGTCTACAGGACTAGCCAAAAACATTCAGTACTTC. The encoded protein is CASRSTGLAKNIQYF.

The chain is built from TRBV7-2 and TRBJ2-2; the D gene is possibly TRBD1 (6 bases). CDR1 and CDR2 (germline): SGHTA, FQGNSA. The CDR3 runs to 21 residues. Trimming stripped 2 bases from V and 2 bases from J, with 27 bases between. The CDR3 loop reads CASSLLLAGTKLKRNTGELFF. The CDR3 DNA is TGTGCCAGCAGCTTATTATTAGCTGGGACAAAGCTCAAACGTAACACCGGGGAGCTGTTTTTT.

The chain uses TRBV3-1 and TRBJ1-3; D is possibly TRBD1 (5 bases). Trimming pared 2 bases from V and 8 bases from J, leaving 13 bases between. This CDR3 comprises 14 residues. Germline-derived CDR1 and CDR2 are LGHDT and YNNKEL (reference sequence). The CDR3 sequence: CASSQTGGVDTIYF. The DNA of the CDR3 is TGTGCCAGCAGCCAAACGGGAGGGGTTGACACCATATATTTT.

This clonotype was seen repeatedly, ten times or more. The chain employs TRBV11-2 and TRBJ2-3; D might be TRBD2 (5 bases). Germline loops: CDR1 SGHAT, CDR2 FQNNGV. The CDR3 totals 15 residues. The V end was cut by 0 bases, the J end by 4 bases, with 11 bases between. The CDR3 sequence is CASSLDLTGADTQYF. CDR3 sequence (DNA): TGTGCCAGCAGCTTAGATCTGACCGGGGCAGATACGCAGTATTTT.

This clonotype was observed many times. The J gene is TRBJ2-7, the V gene TRBV11-2; 8 bases are shared with TRBD1. In germline, CDR1 is SGHAT, CDR2 FQNNGV. With 4 bases clipped from V and 7 bases from J, the junction kept 9 bases outside the gene matches. This CDR3 has 14 residues. The CDR3 DNA reads as TGTGCCAGCAGCTGGGGTCAGGGGGCGCGGGAGCAGTACTTC. Translation: CASSWGQGAREQYF.

V gene TRBV10-3 combines with J gene TRBJ2-7, with D hard to call. The CDR3 loop spans 15 amino acids. CDR1 is ENHRY and CDR2 is SYGVKD in the germline V gene. V shed 0 bases and J shed 1 base, with 10 bases lying between them. CDR3 nucleotide sequence: TGTGCCATCAGTGAGTCCCGGACGGCTTCCTACGAGCAGTACTTC. Its protein product is CAISESRTASYEQYF.

This clonotype was seen only a few times. The V and J genes are TRBV7-9 and TRBJ2-3; 8 bases match TRBD2. Germline values: CDR1 SEHNR, CDR2 FQNEAQ (reference sequence). V trimming: 2 bases; J trimming: 6 bases; junction bases outside the gene matches: 22. The CDR3 sequence is 20 residues long. The CDR3, as DNA: TGTGCCAGCAGCTTAAAAACCGGACTAGCAAGATTTGATAGGGCCGATACGCAGTATTTT. It is translated as CASSLKTGLARFDRADTQYF.

This clonotype was detected only a few times. The chain combines TRBV9 with TRBJ1-5; D is ambiguous. Germline assignment: CDR1 SGDLS and CDR2 YYNGEE. CDR3 length: 13 amino acids. Trimming removed 4 bases at V and 5 bases at J, with 10 bases between. CDR3 protein: CASSPFGDQPQHF. In DNA, the CDR3 is TGTGCCAGCAGCCCCTTCGGAGATCAGCCCCAGCATTTT.

The chain uses TRBV6-1 and TRBJ2-7; D may be TRBD1 (6 bases). Germline loops: CDR1 MNHNS, CDR2 SASEGT. The CDR3 runs 13 residues. V shed 9 bases and J shed 0 bases, with 12 bases lying between them. CDR3 sequence (DNA): TGTGCCAGTAAGACAGGTGGCTCCTACGAGCAGTACTTC. It is translated as CASKTGGSYEQYF.